Listed below are T cell receptor beta chains from one sample, sequenced in a study of T cells in Graves' hyperthyroidism and ophthalmopathy. Each CDR3 protein is one row after TCRdb ran MiXCR on the multiplex PCR reads. The sample holds some 490,000 distinct CDR3 sequences, about 20% seen once. The specimen sequenced was blood. The receptor source for this set is a woman between 65 and 79 years old with Graves' ophthalmopathy. The CDR3 runs from the conserved cysteine through the conserved F or W. The order of the fields is clone size, V gene, D gene, J gene, CDR3 DNA, CDR3 protein. D genes are given only for firm matches. Only part of the rows carry a size: once, few, many, or a class if the clone is expanded.

clone_size: many
v_call: TRBV28
d_call: -
j_call: TRBJ2-7
cdr3_nt: TGTGCCAGCAGCACCGGGGGTCCTTACTCCTACGAGCAGTACTTC
cdr3_aa: CASSTGGPYSYEQYF

clone_size: -
v_call: TRBV2
d_call: TRBD2
j_call: TRBJ2-2
cdr3_nt: TGTGCCAGCAGTGAAGGTAGCGGGACTGGGGAGCTGTTTTTT
cdr3_aa: CASSEGSGTGELFF

clone_size: few
v_call: TRBV12-3/TRBV12-4
d_call: -
j_call: TRBJ1-2
cdr3_nt: TGTGCCAGCAGAGAACAGGGTCATGGCTACACCTTC
cdr3_aa: CASREQGHGYTF

clone_size: -
v_call: TRBV6-2/TRBV6-3
d_call: -
j_call: TRBJ1-6
cdr3_nt: TGTGCCAGCATGGGACACCATAATTCACCCCTCCACTTT
cdr3_aa: CASMGHHNSPLHF

clone_size: -
v_call: TRBV30
d_call: TRBD1
j_call: TRBJ2-7
cdr3_nt: TGTGCCTGGACCCCAGGTAGGGACAGGGGGTACGAGCAGTACTTC
cdr3_aa: CAWTPGRDRGYEQYF

clone_size: few
v_call: TRBV12-3/TRBV12-4
d_call: -
j_call: TRBJ1-3
cdr3_nt: TGTGCCAGCAGCTCATACACCCGCTCTGGAAACACCATATATTTT
cdr3_aa: CASSSYTRSGNTIYF

clone_size: few
v_call: TRBV6-5
d_call: -
j_call: TRBJ1-1
cdr3_nt: TGTGCCAGCAGTTACCGTAGAGGGACGGCGAACACTGAAGCTTTCTTT
cdr3_aa: CASSYRRGTANTEAFF

clone_size: -
v_call: TRBV7-2
d_call: TRBD1
j_call: TRBJ2-5
cdr3_nt: TGTGCCAGCAGCTTAGTGGGGTTCGGGACAGAAGAGACCCAGTACTTC
cdr3_aa: CASSLVGFGTEETQYF

clone_size: few
v_call: TRBV20-1
d_call: TRBD1
j_call: TRBJ1-1
cdr3_nt: TGCAGTGCTAGAGTGGCAGGGGGGACTGAAGCTTTCTTT
cdr3_aa: CSARVAGGTEAFF

clone_size: -
v_call: TRBV6-1
d_call: -
j_call: TRBJ2-7
cdr3_nt: TGTGCCAGCAGTCTAGGGGAGCTAATGGTGCAGTACTTC
cdr3_aa: CASSLGELMVQYF

clone_size: -
v_call: TRBV3-1
d_call: -
j_call: TRBJ2-2
cdr3_nt: TGTGCCAGCAGCCAACGGGTCGGGCGCGCTACCGGGGAGCTGTTTTTT
cdr3_aa: CASSQRVGRATGELFF

clone_size: many
v_call: TRBV12-3/TRBV12-4
d_call: -
j_call: TRBJ2-2
cdr3_nt: TGTGCCAGCAGTTTGCGGAGGTGGACCGGGGAGCTGTTTTTT
cdr3_aa: CASSLRRWTGELFF

clone_size: -
v_call: TRBV5-1
d_call: -
j_call: TRBJ2-7
cdr3_nt: TGCGCCAGCAGCCCCGAGGGGCTAGGCTACGAGCAGTACTTC
cdr3_aa: CASSPEGLGYEQYF

clone_size: many
v_call: TRBV28
d_call: -
j_call: TRBJ2-7
cdr3_nt: TGTGCCAGCAGTTTTTCAGGGCCCTACGAGCAGTACTTC
cdr3_aa: CASSFSGPYEQYF

clone_size: few
v_call: TRBV4-1
d_call: TRBD2
j_call: TRBJ2-3
cdr3_nt: TGCGCCAGCAGCCAAGATAGGAACGGGAGGGTAACAGATACGCAGTATTTT
cdr3_aa: CASSQDRNGRVTDTQYF

clone_size: few
v_call: TRBV7-9
d_call: TRBD2
j_call: TRBJ2-1
cdr3_nt: TGTGCCAGCAAGACTAGCGGCCCTCCGGGTGAGCAGTTCTTC
cdr3_aa: CASKTSGPPGEQFF

clone_size: -
v_call: TRBV10-3
d_call: -
j_call: TRBJ2-3
cdr3_nt: TGTGCCATCAGTGGGGGAGACGGTAGCACAGATACGCAGTATTTT
cdr3_aa: CAISGGDGSTDTQYF

clone_size: many
v_call: TRBV20-1
d_call: TRBD1
j_call: TRBJ1-1
cdr3_nt: TGCAGTGCCCCGGGCGGGGACAGGGAATCTTTCTTT
cdr3_aa: CSAPGGDRESFF

clone_size: many
v_call: TRBV12-3/TRBV12-4
d_call: TRBD2
j_call: TRBJ2-7
cdr3_nt: TGTGCCAGCAGTTTCAGCGGGCGGGAGCACGAGCAGTACTTC
cdr3_aa: CASSFSGREHEQYF

clone_size: many
v_call: TRBV3-1
d_call: TRBD2
j_call: TRBJ2-1
cdr3_nt: TGTGCCAGCAATGCGGGAGCGGGTCCCTACAATGAGCAGTTCTTC
cdr3_aa: CASNAGAGPYNEQFF

clone_size: -
v_call: TRBV4-1
d_call: -
j_call: TRBJ1-3
cdr3_nt: TGCGCCAGCAGCCAAGGGCGGAGCTACTCTGGAAACACCATATATTTT
cdr3_aa: CASSQGRSYSGNTIYF

clone_size: -
v_call: TRBV28
d_call: -
j_call: TRBJ1-5
cdr3_nt: TGTGCCAGCAGTTCGGGGGGGGGGCCGGGCAATCAGCCCCAGCATTTT
cdr3_aa: CASSSGGGPGNQPQHF

clone_size: few
v_call: TRBV7-9
d_call: TRBD2
j_call: TRBJ2-1
cdr3_nt: TGTGCCAGCAGTTTGGGACTAGCGGACCGCAATGAGCAGTTCTTC
cdr3_aa: CASSLGLADRNEQFF

clone_size: few
v_call: TRBV20-1
d_call: -
j_call: TRBJ2-7
cdr3_nt: TGCAGTGCCAGCGAAAGCTCAGGTGGGCCCTACGAGCAGTACTTC
cdr3_aa: CSASESSGGPYEQYF

clone_size: few
v_call: TRBV18
d_call: TRBD2
j_call: TRBJ2-3
cdr3_nt: TGTGCCAGCTTGAAAGGACTAGCTGATAGGGATACGCAGTATTTT
cdr3_aa: CASLKGLADRDTQYF

clone_size: many
v_call: TRBV30
d_call: -
j_call: TRBJ1-1
cdr3_nt: TGTGCCTGGAGTGGACAAGGTGGTGAAGCTTTCTTT
cdr3_aa: CAWSGQGGEAFF

clone_size: few
v_call: TRBV6-2/TRBV6-3
d_call: -
j_call: TRBJ2-3
cdr3_nt: TGTGCCAGCGGCGAATCAGGGGTCCCCACAGATACGCAGTATTTT
cdr3_aa: CASGESGVPTDTQYF

clone_size: many
v_call: TRBV2
d_call: -
j_call: TRBJ2-7
cdr3_nt: TGTGCCAGCAGACAATATCTAGGGGGCGAGCAGTACTTC
cdr3_aa: CASRQYLGGEQYF

clone_size: -
v_call: TRBV30
d_call: -
j_call: TRBJ1-6
cdr3_nt: TGTGCCTGGAGTTTAGCGGGGAGCTCCTATAATTCACCCCTCCACTTT
cdr3_aa: CAWSLAGSSYNSPLHF

clone_size: -
v_call: TRBV4-1
d_call: -
j_call: TRBJ2-1
cdr3_nt: TGCGCCAGCAGCCAAGGTTTACCCGGGACGTATAACAATGAGCAGTTCTTC
cdr3_aa: CASSQGLPGTYNNEQFF

clone_size: -
v_call: TRBV7-9
d_call: TRBD1
j_call: TRBJ2-3
cdr3_nt: TGTGCCAGCAGCCCCGGGACAGGGAGCGATACGCAGTATTTT
cdr3_aa: CASSPGTGSDTQYF

clone_size: few
v_call: TRBV30
d_call: -
j_call: TRBJ2-5
cdr3_nt: TGTGCCTGGAGTCGACAGGCCTGGGAGACCCAGTACTTC
cdr3_aa: CAWSRQAWETQYF

clone_size: many
v_call: TRBV3-1
d_call: TRBD2
j_call: TRBJ2-1
cdr3_nt: TGTGCCAGCAGCCGTCGTCCATCGGGACTAGCGGGGTTAAATGAGCAGTTCTTC
cdr3_aa: CASSRRPSGLAGLNEQFF

clone_size: -
v_call: TRBV4-2
d_call: TRBD1
j_call: TRBJ2-7
cdr3_nt: TGTGCCAGCAGCCAGGCGGCGGGACAGGGGGACTACGAGCAGTACTTC
cdr3_aa: CASSQAAGQGDYEQYF

clone_size: -
v_call: TRBV2
d_call: -
j_call: TRBJ2-4
cdr3_nt: TGTGCCAGCAGTGAGATCGGGAACATTCAGTACTTC
cdr3_aa: CASSEIGNIQYF

clone_size: -
v_call: TRBV28
d_call: -
j_call: TRBJ1-5
cdr3_nt: TGTGCCAGCAGTTTATCGTTAAGGGGAGGCCAGCCCCAGCATTTT
cdr3_aa: CASSLSLRGGQPQHF

clone_size: -
v_call: TRBV9
d_call: -
j_call: TRBJ1-1
cdr3_nt: TGTGCCAGCAGCGTAGATGTGGTAAACACTGAAGCTTTCTTT
cdr3_aa: CASSVDVVNTEAFF

clone_size: -
v_call: TRBV7-2
d_call: TRBD2
j_call: TRBJ2-5
cdr3_nt: TGTGCCAGCAGCTGGGGGAGGACTAGCGGGGCCCAAGAGACCCAGTACTTC
cdr3_aa: CASSWGRTSGAQETQYF

clone_size: -
v_call: TRBV3-1
d_call: TRBD1
j_call: TRBJ2-1
cdr3_nt: TGTGCCAGCAGTCATAATGGACAGGGCGCACACAATGAGCAGTTCTTC
cdr3_aa: CASSHNGQGAHNEQFF

clone_size: -
v_call: TRBV12-3/TRBV12-4
d_call: TRBD2
j_call: TRBJ2-7
cdr3_nt: TGTGCCAGCAGTTTGAGTAGCGGGAGCTTTATTCGTTTTGAGCAGTACTTC
cdr3_aa: CASSLSSGSFIRFEQYF

clone_size: few
v_call: TRBV10-1
d_call: -
j_call: TRBJ1-5
cdr3_nt: TGCGCCAGGCTTTCGGACAGTAGCAATCAGCCCCAGCATTTT
cdr3_aa: CARLSDSSNQPQHF

clone_size: -
v_call: TRBV30
d_call: TRBD2
j_call: TRBJ2-1
cdr3_nt: TGTGCCTGGGAAGTGGGGGGGACGAGAGAGCATGAGCAGTTCTTC
cdr3_aa: CAWEVGGTREHEQFF

clone_size: few
v_call: TRBV18
d_call: TRBD1
j_call: TRBJ2-3
cdr3_nt: TGTGCCAGCTCAACGACAGGGGTAGATACGCAGTATTTT
cdr3_aa: CASSTTGVDTQYF

clone_size: few
v_call: TRBV5-1
d_call: -
j_call: TRBJ2-7
cdr3_nt: TGCGCCAGCAGCTCTGGGGGCAGGACCTACGAGCAGTACTTC
cdr3_aa: CASSSGGRTYEQYF

clone_size: few
v_call: TRBV7-6
d_call: -
j_call: TRBJ2-5
cdr3_nt: TGTGCCAGCAGCTTAGATAGGAGGCGGGAGACCCAGTACTTC
cdr3_aa: CASSLDRRRETQYF

clone_size: few
v_call: TRBV28
d_call: TRBD1
j_call: TRBJ1-2
cdr3_nt: TGTGCCAGCAGGACAGGGGCCCAGAACTATGGCTACACCTTC
cdr3_aa: CASRTGAQNYGYTF

clone_size: few
v_call: TRBV2
d_call: -
j_call: TRBJ2-3
cdr3_nt: TGTGCCAGCAGTGAGGGGACACAACCCACAGATACGCAGTATTTT
cdr3_aa: CASSEGTQPTDTQYF

clone_size: -
v_call: TRBV20-1
d_call: TRBD1
j_call: TRBJ1-6
cdr3_nt: TGCAGTGCAACCGTGGGACAGGGGGCGAATTCACCCCTCCACTTT
cdr3_aa: CSATVGQGANSPLHF

clone_size: -
v_call: TRBV19
d_call: -
j_call: TRBJ1-1
cdr3_nt: TGTGCCAGTAGTATACGGGACTCTCAGAACACTGAAGCTTTCTTT
cdr3_aa: CASSIRDSQNTEAFF

clone_size: -
v_call: TRBV27
d_call: -
j_call: TRBJ1-5
cdr3_nt: TGTGCCAGCAGCAACTCAGGGAATCAGCCCCAGCATTTT
cdr3_aa: CASSNSGNQPQHF

clone_size: few
v_call: TRBV4-1
d_call: TRBD2
j_call: TRBJ2-5
cdr3_nt: TGCGCCAGCAGCCAAGATCCCGGACTAGCGGGACGAGAGACCCAGTACTTC
cdr3_aa: CASSQDPGLAGRETQYF

clone_size: few
v_call: TRBV5-1
d_call: TRBD2
j_call: TRBJ2-3
cdr3_nt: TGCGCCAGCAGCTCGACTAGCCTATACACAGATACGCAGTATTTT
cdr3_aa: CASSSTSLYTDTQYF

clone_size: few
v_call: TRBV27
d_call: -
j_call: TRBJ2-7
cdr3_nt: TGTGCCAGCAGTAGAAGCGGGCTCGGGCCCTACGAGCAGTACTTC
cdr3_aa: CASSRSGLGPYEQYF

clone_size: -
v_call: TRBV2
d_call: TRBD1
j_call: TRBJ1-2
cdr3_nt: TGTGCCAGCATAAAGGGGACAGGGACAACAAATAACTATGGCTACACCTTC
cdr3_aa: CASIKGTGTTNNYGYTF

clone_size: few
v_call: TRBV3-1
d_call: TRBD1
j_call: TRBJ2-7
cdr3_nt: TGTGCCACCGGACAGGGGTGGGAGCAGTACTTC
cdr3_aa: CATGQGWEQYF

clone_size: -
v_call: TRBV6-1
d_call: TRBD2
j_call: TRBJ2-3
cdr3_nt: TGTGCCAGCAGGGCGGGACTAGCGGGAGGGACAGATACGCAGTATTTT
cdr3_aa: CASRAGLAGGTDTQYF

clone_size: many
v_call: TRBV6-5
d_call: TRBD1
j_call: TRBJ1-4
cdr3_nt: TGTGCCAGCAGTTCCTCCGGGACAGGCGGGGAAAAACTGTTTTTT
cdr3_aa: CASSSSGTGGEKLFF

clone_size: few
v_call: TRBV5-6
d_call: -
j_call: TRBJ2-7
cdr3_nt: TGTGCCAGCAAGGCGGGACCCGGGGAGCAGTACTTC
cdr3_aa: CASKAGPGEQYF

clone_size: -
v_call: TRBV9
d_call: -
j_call: TRBJ2-5
cdr3_nt: TGTGCCAGCAGCGTAGCAGGGGCAGAGACCCAGTACTTC
cdr3_aa: CASSVAGAETQYF